Shown below are 11 T cell receptor beta chains from a single sample sequenced in a study of OX40 agonist ivuxolimab in advanced cancers. The repertoire was sequenced with immunoSEQ multiplex PCR; TCRdb's copy has only in-frame clones and lacks some. This repertoire shows 30,000 to 40,000 clones, around 90% found once; its top ten account for about 34%. The material sequenced was CD4+ or CD8+ T cells sorted from blood, taken in a trial of the OX40 agonist ivuxolimab. These receptors originate from an adult with an advanced solid tumor such as melanoma, head and neck, liver or kidney cancer.

This rearrangement joins TRBV29-1 to TRBJ1-1; D may be TRBD1 (5 bases). V shed 5 bases and J shed 9 bases, with 16 bases lying between them. CDR1 is SQVTM, CDR2 ANQGSEA, per germline. There are 12 residues in the CDR3. This chain's CDR3 is CSVPKSQGQAFF. CDR3 bases: TGCAGCGTTCCGAAGAGCCAGGGACAAGCTTTCTTT.

The chain uses TRBV27 and TRBJ2-2; TRBD1 might be the D (8 bases). The CDR3 extends over 16 amino acids. From germline, CDR1 is MNHEY and CDR2 SMNVEV (reference sequence). V gave up 5 bases and J gave up 2 bases, with 15 bases separating them. The CDR3 DNA reads TGTGCCAGCAGTCTACAGGGGGGGATCAACACCGGGGAGCTGTTTTTT. This gives the protein CASSLQGGINTGELFF.

The V and J genes are TRBV7-2 and TRBJ2-2; TRBD1 matches at 9 bases. J lost 4 bases, V lost 4 bases, and 4 bases had no gene match. The germline V gene encodes CDR1 SGHTA and CDR2 FQGNSA. The CDR3 loop spans 15 amino acids. CDR3 sequence reads: CASSSLTGGTGELFF. The CDR3 coding sequence is TGTGCCAGCAGCTCCCTGACAGGGGGCACCGGGGAGCTGTTTTTT.

The chain couples TRBV4-1 to TRBJ1-5, with a weak D call TRBD1 (5 bases). In germline, CDR1 is MGHRA, CDR2 YSYEKL. Trimming took off 0 bases at V and 6 bases at J, with 15 bases between the two ends. The CDR3 spans 16 residues. The chain's CDR3 is CASSQDETDEFQPQHF. The CDR3 nucleotides read TGCGCCAGCAGCCAAGATGAGACAGATGAATTTCAGCCCCAGCATTTT.

The J gene is TRBJ1-1, the V gene TRBV6-6; 12 nucleotides agree with TRBD1. V shed 3 bases, J shed 7 bases, and the junction held 6 bases outside the gene matches. This CDR3 region has 15 residues. CDR1 and CDR2 (germline): MNHNY, SVGAGI (reference sequence). CDR3: CASSYSGTGGDEAFF. In nucleotides, the CDR3 is TGTGCCAGCAGTTATTCCGGGACAGGGGGCGATGAAGCTTTCTTT.

The chain recombines TRBV19 with TRBJ1-2; 8 bases are a match to TRBD1. Germline CDR1 and CDR2: LNHDA and SQIVND (reference sequence). This CDR3 spans 11 amino acids. Trimming at V came to 8 bases and at J to 7 bases, leaving 3 bases not matched to a gene. The CDR3 sequence is CASQGAVGYTF. As DNA, the CDR3 is TGTGCCAGTCAGGGGGCGGTTGGCTACACCTTC.

The chain couples TRBV2 to TRBJ1-4; D unresolved. The CDR3 sequence is 16 residues long. Trimming left V 0 bases short and J 4 bases short, with 12 bases between. Germline CDR1 and CDR2: SNHLY and FYNNEI. The CDR3 is CASSEAGGGLNEKLFF. The CDR3 nucleotides read TGTGCCAGCAGTGAAGCAGGTGGAGGACTTAATGAAAAACTGTTTTTT.

The chain recombines TRBV19 with TRBJ1-2; D is possibly TRBD1 (6 bases). Germline V gives CDR1 LNHDA, CDR2 SQIVND (reference sequence). CDR3 size: 13 residues. V lost 7 bases and J 6 bases, leaving 15 bases between the germline ends. CDR3 bases: TGTGCCAGTACCTATACGAGGGGGAATGGCTACACCTTC. It is translated as CASTYTRGNGYTF.

This rearrangement joins TRBV19 to TRBJ2-3; D is unclear. Germline lookup yields CDR1 LNHDA and CDR2 SQIVND (reference sequence). V was pared by 2 bases and J by 0 bases, with 9 bases between. CDR3 length: 15 residues. The CDR3, as DNA: TGTGCCAGTAGTATATGGGTAGCTAGCACAGATACGCAGTATTTT. Its protein product is CASSIWVASTDTQYF.

V is TRBV20-1 and J is TRBJ2-7, with unresolved D. V was shortened by 5 bases and J by 6 bases, with 11 bases between the two germline ends. Germline V gives CDR1 DFQATT, CDR2 SNEGSKA (reference sequence). The length of the CDR3 is 11 residues. This CDR3 is CSAGLVGEQYF. CDR3 nucleotide sequence: TGCAGTGCTGGCCTGGTGGGCGAGCAGTACTTC.

The chain recombines TRBV13 with TRBJ2-7; 10 bases match TRBD2. CDR3 length: 15 amino acids. Germline loops: CDR1 PRHDT, CDR2 FYEKMQ (reference sequence). V shed 5 bases and J 8 bases; nucleotides not matched to a gene: 12. The DNA for the CDR3 is TGTGCCAGCAGCCCCCCGGGTAGCGGGGGGCGTCAGCAGTACTTC. It is translated as CASSPPGSGGRQQYF.